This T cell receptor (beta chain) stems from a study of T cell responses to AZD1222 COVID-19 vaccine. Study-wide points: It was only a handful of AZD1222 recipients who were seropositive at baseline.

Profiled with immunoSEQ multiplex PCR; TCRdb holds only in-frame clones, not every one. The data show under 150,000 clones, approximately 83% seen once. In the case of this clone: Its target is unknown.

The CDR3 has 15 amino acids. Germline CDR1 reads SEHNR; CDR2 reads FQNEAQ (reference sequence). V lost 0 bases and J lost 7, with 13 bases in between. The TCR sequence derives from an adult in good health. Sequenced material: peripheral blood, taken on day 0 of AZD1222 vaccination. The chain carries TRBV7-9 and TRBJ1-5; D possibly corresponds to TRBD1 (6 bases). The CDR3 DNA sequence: TGTGCCAGCAGCTTAGCAGCTGGGGGCAGCCAGCCCCAGCATTTT. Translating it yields CASSLAAGGSQPQHF. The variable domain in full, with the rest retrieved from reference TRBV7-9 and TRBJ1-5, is DTGVSQNPRHKITKRGQNVTFRCDPISEHNRLYWYRQTLGQGPEFLTYFQNEAQLEKSRLLSDRFSAERPKGSFSTLEIQRTEQGDSAMYLCASSLAAGGSQPQHFGDGTRLSIL.